This T cell receptor beta chain originates from a study of blood T cell repertoires in COVID-19. Per germline, CDR1 ENHRY and CDR2 SYGVKD. CDR3 length equals 12 residues. J lost 10 bases, V lost 5 bases, and 5 bases had no gene match. Some clones are missing from TCRdb's copy, which holds only in-frame ones; the method was immunoSEQ multiplex PCR. The table includes about 330,000 clones, around 87% detected once. The chain joins TRBV10-3 to TRBJ1-2, with 9 bases that match TRBD1. This clonotype originated in a woman in her thirties who had recovered from COVID-19. Sequencing was carried out using PBMCs or T cells enriched from blood (not recorded which). CDR3 nucleotide sequence: TGTGCCATCAGTTGGACAGGGGACTTCTACACCTTC. Translating gives CAISWTGDFYTF.